The present T cell receptor (beta chain) was sequenced within a study of shared clonotypes between healthy human individuals. Data came from immunoSEQ multiplex PCR; TCRdb stores just in-frame clones and leaves some out. In the table there are millions of clones, just under 95% of which are singletons. CDR1 and CDR2 (germline): SGHAT, FQNNGV. This CDR3 is built from 14 residues. V lost 5 bases and J lost 3; bases outside the gene matches: 2. The naive CD8 population came from CD45RO-negative cells selected for CCR7, without terminally differentiated effector memory CD45RA+ cells. The chain couples TRBV11-2 to TRBJ2-1, with TRBD1 matching 9 bases. The specimen was naive CD8+ T cells sorted from blood. The sequence came from a young man in good health. The CDR3 reads CASSDRGNYNEQFF. In nucleotides, the CDR3 is TGTGCCAGCAGCGACAGGGGGAACTACAATGAGCAGTTCTTC.